This T cell receptor (beta chain) was captured in a study of OX40 agonist ivuxolimab in advanced cancers. Whole-study context: At doses from 0.01 to 10 mg/kg, patients were given intravenous ivuxolimab every 2 weeks.

Data came from immunoSEQ multiplex PCR; TCRdb stores just in-frame clones and leaves some out. The sample has tens of thousands of clones; roughly nine tenths are singletons. Study-wide results and caveats: CD8+ T cells averaged more expanded clones than CD4+.

Autoimmune disease history or systemic immunosuppression was exclusionary. As for this clone: The antigen remains undetermined.

The sample here was CD4+ or CD8+ T cells sorted from blood, taken in a trial of the OX40 agonist ivuxolimab. This sequence was found in an adult with an advanced solid tumor such as melanoma, head and neck, liver or kidney cancer.

CDR3 loop: CASSLSTTEQYF. The DNA for the CDR3 is TGTGCCAGCAGCTTAAGCACCACAGAGCAGTACTTC. The chain couples TRBV7-9 to TRBJ2-7; D is undetermined. Germline loops: CDR1 SEHNR, CDR2 FQNEAQ (reference sequence). The CDR3 sequence is 12 residues long. Trimming cost V 2 bases and J 7 bases, with 9 bases left between them.